This TCR beta chain is from a study of T cell responses to AZD1222 COVID-19 vaccine. Study-wide results and caveats: Dominant CD4 TCR responses targeted spike regions 160-218 and 743-854.

Sequenced by immunoSEQ multiplex PCR; TCRdb stores in-frame clones only, minus some. The sample has over 150,000 clones; approximately 89% are singletons. On this clone: The antigen remains undetermined.

The CDR3 is 14 amino acids. Germline V gene data show CDR1 as KGHSH and CDR2 as LQKENI. Trimming cost V 3 bases and J 5 bases, with 13 bases left between them. This clonotype originated in an adult who received the AZD1222 COVID-19 vaccine. The chain is built from TRBV18 and TRBJ2-5, with D possibly matching TRBD2 (6 bases). The source was peripheral blood, collected 28 days after the second AZD1222 dose. CDR3 coding DNA: TGTGCCAGCTCACCGCTACTAGCAGTGGAGACCCAGTACTTC. Its protein is CASSPLLAVETQYF. Full variable domain (outside the CDR3, taken from reference TRBV18 and TRBJ2-5): NAGVMQNPRHLVRRRGQEARLRCSPMKGHSHVYWYRQLPEEGLKFMVYLQKENIIDESGMPKERFSAEFPKEGPSILRIQQVVRGDSAAYFCASSPLLAVETQYFGPGTRLLVL.